This T cell receptor (beta chain) was sequenced in a study of cytomegalovirus exposure and HLA in healthy donors. General study points: Rates of TCR association differed by HLA locus in a later analysis, with DRB1 highest and HLA-C lowest.

The study ran its PCR with 60 Vbeta and 13 Jbeta primers. The protocol was immunoSEQ multiplex PCR, while the TCRdb copy is restricted to in-frame clones and leaves out a portion. Recorded for this sample: under 200,000 clones. V lost 5 bases to trimming and J lost 6 bases; unmatched junction nucleotides: 10. Looked up from germline, CDR1 is MNHEY and CDR2 is SMNVEV (reference sequence). The CDR3 consists of 16 residues. About this clone itself: Its specificity is unknown.

V usage is TRBV27 and J usage is TRBJ2-7, with TRBD2 matching 13 bases. Specimen: PBMCs. This sequence was found in a man under 40 in good health and CMV-seronegative. The CDR3 sequence is CASSSSGLAGDGEQYF. The CDR3, as DNA: TGTGCCAGCAGTAGCTCCGGACTAGCGGGAGACGGCGAGCAGTACTTC.